This T cell receptor beta chain was observed in a study of blood T cell repertoires in COVID-19. CDR1 is SEHNR, CDR2 FQNEAQ, per germline (reference sequence). The CDR3 spans 15 residues. Trimming removed 5 bases at V and 3 bases at J, with 14 bases between. Original processing methods: Amplification with reference gene primers provided the estimates of nucleated cell counts. Produced via immunoSEQ multiplex PCR; TCRdb's table is partial and in-frame only. D and trimming were read from the DNA, whereas the V and J calls and clone size are those reported in that table. The table lists around 130,000 clones, more than 80% of them singletons. This clone was seen a handful of times.

This chain uses TRBV7-9 with TRBJ2-1; tentatively, D is TRBD2 (6 bases). Sequencing was performed on peripheral blood. The source of this sequence is a man aged 70-80 years with active or convalescent COVID-19. The CDR3 region is CASSQDYTLYNEQFF. CDR3 nucleotides: TGTGCCAGCAGCCAGGACTACACCCTCTACAATGAGCAGTTCTTC.